One sample yielded the 30 T cell receptor beta chains listed below, sequenced in a study of cytomegalovirus exposure and HLA in healthy donors. Primers included in the PCR were 60 Vbeta and 13 Jbeta primers. Assay: immunoSEQ multiplex PCR; the TCRdb copy retains only in-frame clones and omits some. The sample comprises fewer than 250,000 clones, 75% to 85% of which are singletons, and approximately 0.39% rests with the top ten. Material for sequencing was PBMCs. The source is a male donor in good health and CMV-seropositive.

The chain carries TRBV28 and TRBJ2-3, with 9 bases identical to TRBD2. The CDR3 covers 16 residues. The germline V gene has CDR1 MDHEN and CDR2 SYDVKM. After removal of 8 bases from V and 7 bases from J, the junction contained 16 bases not matched to a gene. The CDR3 loop is CASAMTASGTRNTQYF. The CDR3 DNA sequence: TGTGCCAGCGCAATGACGGCTAGCGGGACGCGCAATACGCAGTATTTT.

V usage is TRBV28 and J usage is TRBJ2-7, with 9 bases lining up with TRBD2. V shed 2 bases, J shed 4 bases, and the junction held 6 bases outside the gene matches. The length of the CDR3 is 15 residues. CDR1 MDHEN and CDR2 SYDVKM come from the germline V gene. The CDR3 region is CASSLEASGTYEQYF. The CDR3 nucleotides are TGTGCCAGCAGTTTAGAGGCTAGCGGGACTTACGAGCAGTACTTC.

This clone appeared a single time. The chain uses TRBV6-5 and TRBJ2-7; D gene ambiguous. CDR1 is MNHEY and CDR2 is SVGAGI in the germline V gene. CDR3 length: 15 amino acids. V lost 3 bases and J lost 5, with 17 bases in between. The DNA of the CDR3 is TGTGCCAGCAGTTATCCCCGGAGACGACCCCACGAGCAGTACTTC. Translating gives CASSYPRRRPHEQYF.

This sequence joins TRBV15 and TRBJ2-5; 9 nucleotides line up with TRBD1. The CDR3 is 17 amino acids. V lost 3 bases to trimming and J lost 5 bases; unmatched junction nucleotides: 13. CDR1 and CDR2 from the germline V gene are LNHNV and YYDKDF (reference sequence). The CDR3 DNA is TGTGCCACCAGCAGCCCGACAGGGGGATGGGGAACGGAGACCCAGTACTTC. Encoded protein: CATSSPTGGWGTETQYF.

This chain uses TRBV6-4 with TRBJ2-1; 9 bases line up with TRBD2. The CDR3 consists of 15 residues. J gave up 7 bases and V 6 bases, and 10 bases lay outside the gene matches. CDR1 and CDR2 (germline): MRHNA, SNTAGT. The CDR3 coding sequence is TGTGCCAGCAGCCTGATGAGCGGGGGGTCGAATGAGCAGTTCTTC. Protein product: CASSLMSGGSNEQFF.

This clone was counted only a few times. This chain links TRBV7-3 with TRBJ2-1, with 7 bases identical to TRBD1. The CDR3 totals 16 residues. J lost 2 bases, V lost 5 bases, and 9 bases had no gene match. Germline CDR1 reads SGHTA; CDR2 reads FQGTGA. The CDR3 reads CASSMTGIRPYNEQFF. Here the CDR3 DNA reads TGTGCCAGCAGCATGACAGGGATCCGGCCCTACAATGAGCAGTTCTTC.

This chain links TRBV9 with TRBJ2-1, with 7 bases that match TRBD2. V shed 3 bases and J 2 bases; nucleotides not matched to a gene: 8. The CDR3 length is 16 residues. Germline V gene sequence: CDR1 SGDLS, CDR2 YYNGEE. CDR3 sequence (DNA): TGTGCCAGCAGCGGGGTAACGGGACTAACCTACAATGAGCAGTTCTTC. Translated: CASSGVTGLTYNEQFF.

Only a few counts were recorded for this clone. The V and J genes are TRBV6-6 and TRBJ2-5, with D unclear. CDR1 and CDR2 (germline): MNHNY, SVGAGI (reference sequence). With 10 bases removed from V and 5 bases from J, the gap between germline ends came to 8 bases. This CDR3 is built from 10 residues. CDR3 protein: CATRRETQYF. In nucleotides, the CDR3 is TGTGCCACGCGGCGGGAGACCCAGTACTTC.

The V call is TRBV6-1, the J call TRBJ1-5; D not resolved. V lost 8 bases, J lost 3 bases, and 11 bases lay in between. The germline V gene encodes CDR1 MNHNS and CDR2 SASEGT. The CDR3 has 13 amino acids. The CDR3 bases are TGTGCCAGCGTCCGGGAGACCAATCAGCCCCAGCATTTT. It translates to CASVRETNQPQHF.

The J gene is TRBJ1-5, the V gene TRBV7-2; 7 positions agree with TRBD1. V lost 5 bases and J lost 5; bases outside the gene matches: 3. The length of the CDR3 is 13 residues. Germline CDR1 reads SGHTA; CDR2 reads FQGNSA. CDR3 sequence: CASSATGYQPQHF. The CDR3 DNA is TGTGCCAGCAGCGCGACAGGGTATCAGCCCCAGCATTTT.

The chain combines TRBV2 with TRBJ1-1; 8 bases match TRBD1. This CDR3 has 15 residues. With 4 bases clipped from V and 5 bases from J, the junction kept 9 bases outside the gene matches. Germline V lookup: CDR1 SNHLY, CDR2 FYNNEI. The CDR3 DNA reads as TGTGCCAGCAGTGGAGGACAGGGCTTGGGAACTGAAGCTTTCTTT. Protein sequence: CASSGGQGLGTEAFF.

The chain carries TRBV11-2 and TRBJ2-3; no clear D gene. Germline values: CDR1 SGHAT, CDR2 FQNNGV. This CDR3 comprises 17 residues. V was shortened by 4 bases and J by 2 bases, with 19 bases between the two germline ends. CDR3 loop: CASSSDRVARNTDTQYF. CDR3 nucleotides: TGTGCCAGCAGCTCGGATAGAGTAGCACGAAACACAGATACGCAGTATTTT.

The chain couples TRBV9 to TRBJ2-7, with 7 bases lining up with TRBD1. In germline, CDR1 is SGDLS, CDR2 YYNGEE. V gave up 3 bases and J gave up 3 bases; unmatched junction bases: 0. This CDR3 is built from 12 residues. The CDR3 loop reads CASSGQGYEQYF. The CDR3 region has the DNA TGTGCCAGCAGCGGACAGGGCTACGAGCAGTACTTC.

The V call is TRBV19, the J call TRBJ1-5; TRBD1 aligns across 9 bases. After removal of 6 bases from V and 7 bases from J, the junction contained 10 bases not matched to a gene. Germline lookup yields CDR1 LNHDA and CDR2 SQIVND (reference sequence). The CDR3 runs to 15 residues. The chain's CDR3 is CASRTRTGEDQPQHF. CDR3 sequence (DNA): TGTGCCAGTAGGACGAGGACAGGGGAAGACCAGCCCCAGCATTTT. The whole variable domain, filled in from reference TRBV19 and TRBJ1-5, reads DGGITQSPKYLFRKEGQNVTLSCEQNLNHDAMYWYRQDPGQGLRLIYYSQIVNDFQKGDIAEGYSVSREKKESFPLTVTSAQKNPTAFYLCASRTRTGEDQPQHFGDGTRLSIL.

V gene TRBV7-2 combines with J gene TRBJ2-5, with 9 positions matching TRBD2. The length of the CDR3 is 16 residues. Germline values: CDR1 SGHTA, CDR2 FQGNSA. Trimming cost V 1 base and J 5 bases; bases outside gene matches: 8. For the CDR3, the DNA is TGTGCCAGCAGCTTAGAATGGCGGGGGGGCCTGGAGACCCAGTACTTC. This sequence encodes CASSLEWRGGLETQYF.

This chain joins TRBV11-1 and TRBJ1-2, with 10 positions matching TRBD1. The CDR3 contains 13 residues. The junction had 3 bases not matched to a gene; V was cut back by 0 bases and J by 11 bases. Germline V lookup: CDR1 SGHAT, CDR2 FQDESV (reference sequence). CDR3 sequence (DNA): TGTGCCAGCAGCTTAGCGGGACAGGGGTCGTACACCTTC. Translation gives CASSLAGQGSYTF.

V gene TRBV5-6 combines with J gene TRBJ1-1, with TRBD1 matching 9 bases. The CDR3 consists of 14 residues. Germline lookup yields CDR1 SGHDT and CDR2 YYEEEE. Losses at the gene ends were 2 bases for V and 9 bases for J; bases not matched to a gene: 8. The CDR3 DNA reads TGTGCCAGCAGCTTCCCTGGACAGGGGCGACAAGCTTTCTTT. It is translated as CASSFPGQGRQAFF.

The chain links TRBV28 to TRBJ1-2, with D hard to call. There are 11 residues in the CDR3. Looked up from germline, CDR1 is MDHEN and CDR2 is SYDVKM. V was shortened by 4 bases and J by 7 bases, with 7 bases between the two germline ends. DNA of the CDR3: TGTGCCAGCAGTTCAGGAAGTGGCTACACCTTC. Translation gives CASSSGSGYTF.

The genes are TRBV11-2 and TRBJ2-2, with D perhaps matching TRBD1 (5 bases). The V end was cut by 4 bases, the J end by 4 bases, with 10 bases between. This CDR3 spans 14 amino acids. Germline CDR1 reads SGHAT; CDR2 reads FQNNGV. The CDR3 here is CASSSSRVTGELFF. In DNA, the CDR3 is TGTGCCAGCAGCTCCTCCAGGGTCACCGGGGAGCTGTTTTTT.

The chain recombines TRBV7-3 with TRBJ2-1; possibly TRBD1 for D (6 bases). The length of the CDR3 is 17 residues. Germline V lookup: CDR1 SGHTA, CDR2 FQGTGA. V lost 1 base, J lost 0 bases, and 13 bases lay in between. CDR3 DNA: TGTGCCAGCAGCTTAATTCCAGGGGATAGCTCCTACAATGAGCAGTTCTTC. This codes for CASSLIPGDSSYNEQFF.

The chain's CDR3 is CASSRPGIPYEQYF. The CDR3 nucleotides are TGTGCCAGCAGTCGCCCAGGGATCCCCTACGAGCAGTACTTC. The rearrangement links TRBV28 to TRBJ2-7; D possibly corresponds to TRBD1 (5 bases). This CDR3 has 14 amino acids. Germline loops: CDR1 MDHEN, CDR2 SYDVKM. V was cut by 5 bases and J by 2 bases, with 13 bases left in between.

The V gene is TRBV4-2, the J gene TRBJ2-3, with TRBD2 matching over 13 bases. The germline V gene has CDR1 LGHNA and CDR2 YNFKEQ. The CDR3 is 17 residues long. The V segment lost 3 bases and the J segment 5 bases; nucleotides outside the gene matches: 8. CDR3 sequence reads: CASSHQLAGGLQDTQYF. CDR3 coding DNA: TGTGCCAGCAGCCACCAACTAGCGGGGGGGCTTCAAGATACGCAGTATTTT.

V is TRBV7-3 and J is TRBJ2-3; D is uncertain. V was trimmed by 0 bases and J by 5 bases, leaving 3 bases between them. CDR1 and CDR2 (germline): SGHTA, FQGTGA. The CDR3 covers 12 residues. The CDR3 protein is CASSLTRDTQYF. CDR3 nucleotide sequence: TGTGCCAGCAGCTTAACGCGAGATACGCAGTATTTT.

A few counts support this clone. The genes are TRBV19 and TRBJ1-5, with D possibly TRBD1 on 6 matching bases. The CDR3 loop spans 15 amino acids. CDR1 is LNHDA, CDR2 SQIVND, per germline (reference sequence). The V end was cut by 6 bases, the J end by 1 base, with 13 bases between. As DNA, the CDR3 is TGTGCCAGTAGCATCACAGGGCAGAGCAATCAGCCCCAGCATTTT. Translation: CASSITGQSNQPQHF.

This clone was picked up one time. The rearrangement uses TRBV4-1 and TRBJ2-7, with D possibly matching TRBD2 (5 bases). The V and J ends lost 4 bases and 2 bases respectively, with 12 bases between them. CDR1 and CDR2 (germline): MGHRA, YSYEKL. The length of the CDR3 is 14 residues. The CDR3 loop reads CASSPSRGTYEQYF. The CDR3, as DNA: TGCGCCAGCAGCCCAAGTCGAGGGACCTACGAGCAGTACTTC.

The V call is TRBV18, the J call TRBJ2-1, with D perhaps TRBD1 (6 bases). The CDR3 runs to 16 residues. Trimming removed 0 bases from V and 6 bases from J, with 15 bases in between. Germline CDR1 and CDR2: KGHSH and LQKENI. This chain's CDR3 is CASSPPLDSPFNEQFF. As DNA, the CDR3 is TGTGCCAGCTCACCACCGTTGGACAGTCCTTTCAATGAGCAGTTCTTC.

The chain links TRBV6-6 to TRBJ2-1; weak D call: TRBD2 (5 bases). Deletions cut 2 bases from V and 8 bases from J, with 7 bases between. From germline, CDR1 is MNHNY and CDR2 SVGAGI (reference sequence). This CDR3 region has 12 residues. The CDR3 nucleotides read TGTGCCAGCAGTTACGAGCGGCATGAGCAGTTCTTC. Translating gives CASSYERHEQFF.

The genes are TRBV5-6 and TRBJ2-5; TRBD1 matches at 7 bases. J gave up 5 bases and V 0 bases, and 4 bases lay outside the gene matches. The CDR3 is 14 amino acids. Germline V gene lookup returns CDR1 SGHDT and CDR2 YYEEEE. The CDR3 DNA reads as TGTGCCAGCAGCTTGGGACAGGGTAGGGAGACCCAGTACTTC. This translates into CASSLGQGRETQYF.

This chain uses TRBV7-2 with TRBJ1-5; D is undetermined. The length of the CDR3 is 14 residues. With 3 bases removed from V and 2 bases from J, the gap between germline ends came to 8 bases. CDR1 is SGHTA, CDR2 FQGNSA, per germline. CDR3 residues: CASSFLRGNQPQHF. The CDR3 bases are TGTGCCAGCAGCTTTTTGCGGGGCAATCAGCCCCAGCATTTT.

The chain joins TRBV6-1 to TRBJ2-7; possibly TRBD1 for D (6 bases). CDR1 is MNHNS, CDR2 SASEGT, per germline. The CDR3 totals 14 residues. Trimming cost V 7 bases and J 2 bases, with 15 bases left between them. The CDR3 nucleotides are TGTGCCAGCACAACGGGACAAGGCCCCTACGAGCAGTACTTC. This gives the protein CASTTGQGPYEQYF.